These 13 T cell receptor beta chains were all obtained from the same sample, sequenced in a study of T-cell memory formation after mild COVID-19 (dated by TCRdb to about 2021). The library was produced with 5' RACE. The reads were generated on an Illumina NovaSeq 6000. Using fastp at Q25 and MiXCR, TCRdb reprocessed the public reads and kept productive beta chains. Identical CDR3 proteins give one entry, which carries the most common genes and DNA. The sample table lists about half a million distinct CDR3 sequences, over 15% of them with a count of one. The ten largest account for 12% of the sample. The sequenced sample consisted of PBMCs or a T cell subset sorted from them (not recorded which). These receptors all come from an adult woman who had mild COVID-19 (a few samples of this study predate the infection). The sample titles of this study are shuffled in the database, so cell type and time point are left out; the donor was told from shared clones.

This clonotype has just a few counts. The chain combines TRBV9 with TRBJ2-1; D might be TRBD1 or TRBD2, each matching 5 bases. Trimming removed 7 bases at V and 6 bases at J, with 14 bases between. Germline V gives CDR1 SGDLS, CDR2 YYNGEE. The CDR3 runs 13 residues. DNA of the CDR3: TGTGCCAGCTCCTTAGATGGGGGCAATGAGCAGTTCTTC. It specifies CASSLDGGNEQFF.

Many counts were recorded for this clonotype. DNA for the CDR3: TGCGCCAGCAGCTTGGCACTAGCGGGAGCTGGTACAGATACGCAGTATTTT. This translates into CASSLALAGAGTDTQYF. The chain has TRBV5-1 and TRBJ2-3, with 11 bases identical to TRBD2. The CDR3 has 17 amino acids. Germline CDR1 and CDR2: SGHRS and YFSETQ. V lost 0 bases to trimming and J lost 3 bases; unmatched junction nucleotides: 6.

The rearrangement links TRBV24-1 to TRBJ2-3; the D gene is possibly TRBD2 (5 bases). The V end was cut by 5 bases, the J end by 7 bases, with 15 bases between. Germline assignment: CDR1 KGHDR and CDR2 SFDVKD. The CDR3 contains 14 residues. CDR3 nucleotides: TGTGCCACCAGTGCTAGCAAAGGAGGTTATACGCAGTATTTT. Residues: CATSASKGGYTQYF.

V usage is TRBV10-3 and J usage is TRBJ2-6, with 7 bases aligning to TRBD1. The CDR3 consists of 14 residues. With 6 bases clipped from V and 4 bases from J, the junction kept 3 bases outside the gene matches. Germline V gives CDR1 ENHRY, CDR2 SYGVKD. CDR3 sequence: CAIRGQLGANVLTF. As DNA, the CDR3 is TGTGCCATCAGGGGACAGCTCGGGGCCAACGTCCTGACTTTC.

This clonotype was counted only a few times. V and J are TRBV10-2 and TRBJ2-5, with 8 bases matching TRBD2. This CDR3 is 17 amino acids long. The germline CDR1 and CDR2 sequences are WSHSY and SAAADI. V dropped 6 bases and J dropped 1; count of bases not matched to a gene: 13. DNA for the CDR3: TGCGCCAGCAGAAAATCCGCGGGACTAGGGTTCCAAGAGACCCAGTACTTC. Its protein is CASRKSAGLGFQETQYF.

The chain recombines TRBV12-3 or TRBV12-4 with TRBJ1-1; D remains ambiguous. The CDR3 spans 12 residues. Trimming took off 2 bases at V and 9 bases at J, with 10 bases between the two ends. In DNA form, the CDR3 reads TGTGCCAGCAGTTTAACGGACCGGAAAGCTTTCTTT. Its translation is CASSLTDRKAFF.

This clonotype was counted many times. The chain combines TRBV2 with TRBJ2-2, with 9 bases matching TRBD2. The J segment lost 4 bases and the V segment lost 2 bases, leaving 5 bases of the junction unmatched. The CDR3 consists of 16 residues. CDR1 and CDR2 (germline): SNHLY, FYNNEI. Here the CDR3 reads CASSEQRGAGTGELFF. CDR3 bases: TGTGCCAGCAGTGAACAGCGGGGGGCGGGCACCGGGGAGCTGTTTTTT. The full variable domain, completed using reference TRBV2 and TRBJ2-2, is EPEVTQTPSHQVTQMGQEVILRCVPISNHLYFYWYRQILGQKVEFLVSFYNNEISEKSEIFDDQFSVERPDGSNFTLKIRSTKLEDSAMYFCASSEQRGAGTGELFFGEGSRLTVL.

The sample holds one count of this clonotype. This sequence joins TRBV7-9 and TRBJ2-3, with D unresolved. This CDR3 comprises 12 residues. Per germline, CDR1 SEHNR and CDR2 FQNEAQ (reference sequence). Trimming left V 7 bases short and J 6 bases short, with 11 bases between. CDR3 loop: CASNPEEDTQYF. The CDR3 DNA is TGTGCCAGCAACCCTGAGGAGGATACGCAGTATTTT.

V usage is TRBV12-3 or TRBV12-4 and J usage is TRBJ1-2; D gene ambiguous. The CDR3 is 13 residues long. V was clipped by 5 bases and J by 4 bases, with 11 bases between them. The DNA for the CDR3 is TGTGCCAGCAGTCCTCCGTTGGGCTATGGCTACACCTTC. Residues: CASSPPLGYGYTF.

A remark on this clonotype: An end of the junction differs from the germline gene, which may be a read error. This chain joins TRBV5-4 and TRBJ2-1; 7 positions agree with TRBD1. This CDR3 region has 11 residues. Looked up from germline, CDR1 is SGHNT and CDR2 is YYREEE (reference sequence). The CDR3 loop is CASSSDRAFIF. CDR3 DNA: TGTGCCAGCAGCTCTGACAGGGCCTTCATCTTC.

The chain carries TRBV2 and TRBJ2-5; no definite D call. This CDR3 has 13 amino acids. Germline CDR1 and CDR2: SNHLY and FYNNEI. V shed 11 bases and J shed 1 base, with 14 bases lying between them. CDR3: CAGHPTPQETQYF. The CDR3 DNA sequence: TGTGCCGGTCACCCGACACCCCAAGAGACCCAGTACTTC.

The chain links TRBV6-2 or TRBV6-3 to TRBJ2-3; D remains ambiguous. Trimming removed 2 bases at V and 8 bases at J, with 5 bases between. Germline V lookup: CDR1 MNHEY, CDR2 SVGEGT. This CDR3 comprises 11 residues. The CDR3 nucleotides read TGTGCCAGCAGTTACGACGGTACGCAGTATTTT. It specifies CASSYDGTQYF.

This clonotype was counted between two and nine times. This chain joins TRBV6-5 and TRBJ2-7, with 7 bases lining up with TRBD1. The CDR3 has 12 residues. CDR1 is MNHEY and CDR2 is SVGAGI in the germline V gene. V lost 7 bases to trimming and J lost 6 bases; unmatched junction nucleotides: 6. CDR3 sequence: CASKGQASEQYF. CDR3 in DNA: TGTGCCAGCAAAGGACAGGCCTCCGAGCAGTACTTC.